Listed below are T cell receptor beta chains from one sample, sequenced in a study of OX40 agonist ivuxolimab in advanced cancers. Clones were read by immunoSEQ multiplex PCR, and TCRdb kept only the in-frame ones, dropping some. This table has approximately 21,000 clones, around 83% appearing once. This specimen consisted of CD4+ or CD8+ T cells sorted from blood, obtained in a trial of the OX40 agonist ivuxolimab. The receptors were gathered from an adult with an advanced solid tumor such as melanoma, head and neck, liver or kidney cancer. Each CDR3 is given with its conserved first and last residue.

j_gene | v_gene | CDR3aa
TRBJ2-1 | TRBV7-2 | CASSLAGWVSNYNEQFF
TRBJ1-2 | TRBV15 | CATSRDRSYGYTF
TRBJ2-7 | TRBV7-6 | CASSSSSHEQYF
TRBJ2-3 | TRBV7-9 | CASSLSADGTDTQYF
TRBJ2-1 | TRBV7-9 | CASSLGSWDNEQFF
TRBJ2-3 | TRBV6-4 | CASSDGGGGPDTQYF
TRBJ1-4 | TRBV6-4 | CASSPSGTGSEKLFF
TRBJ2-4 | TRBV19 | CASSIPGSGRSVDIQYF
TRBJ2-7 | TRBV28 | CASSLTGLSYEQYF
TRBJ1-6 | TRBV13 | CASSLTGLLNSPLHF
TRBJ2-7 | TRBV28 | CASSFDLEQYF
TRBJ2-1 | TRBV7-8 | CASSSVRLAGLNEQFF
TRBJ1-6 | TRBV5-4 | CASSTTGRGSPLHF
TRBJ2-3 | TRBV5-1 | CASSLYEGGITDTQYF
TRBJ2-5 | TRBV6-1 | CASSELRGKMETQYF
TRBJ2-7 | TRBV13 | CASSYDSSSSYEQYF
TRBJ1-5 | TRBV19 | CASSADSNQPQHF
TRBJ2-3 | TRBV29-1 | CSVDWNPDTQYF
TRBJ2-2 | TRBV6-5 | CASSYATGELFF
TRBJ2-7 | TRBV5-4 | CASSPWAGSDEQYF
TRBJ2-2 | TRBV2 | CASKVSGGNTGELFF
TRBJ1-4 | TRBV6-1 | CASSDVLANEKLFF
TRBJ1-5 | TRBV11-1 | CASSRTGNQPQHF
TRBJ2-1 | TRBV15 | CATSGREASYNEQFF
TRBJ2-3 | TRBV18 | CASSPTGGGGDTQYF
TRBJ1-2 | TRBV4-2 | CASSQAPGTGGYRGYTF